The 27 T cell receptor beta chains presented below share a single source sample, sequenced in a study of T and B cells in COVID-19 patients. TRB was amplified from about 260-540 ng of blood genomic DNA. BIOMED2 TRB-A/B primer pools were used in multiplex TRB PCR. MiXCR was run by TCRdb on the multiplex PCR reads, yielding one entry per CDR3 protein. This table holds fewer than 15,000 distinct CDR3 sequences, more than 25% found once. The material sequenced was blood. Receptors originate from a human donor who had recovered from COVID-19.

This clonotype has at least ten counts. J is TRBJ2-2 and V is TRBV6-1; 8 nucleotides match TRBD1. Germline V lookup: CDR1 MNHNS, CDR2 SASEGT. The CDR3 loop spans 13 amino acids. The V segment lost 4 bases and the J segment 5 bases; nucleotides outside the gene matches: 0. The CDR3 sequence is CASSGQGTGELFF. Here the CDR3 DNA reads TGTGCCAGCAGTGGACAGGGGACCGGGGAGCTGTTTTTT.

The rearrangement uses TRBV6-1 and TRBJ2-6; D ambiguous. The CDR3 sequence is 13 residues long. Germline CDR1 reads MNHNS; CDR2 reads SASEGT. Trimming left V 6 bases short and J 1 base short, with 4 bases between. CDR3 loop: CASRDSGANVLTF. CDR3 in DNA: TGTGCCAGCAGAGATTCTGGGGCCAACGTCCTGACTTTC.

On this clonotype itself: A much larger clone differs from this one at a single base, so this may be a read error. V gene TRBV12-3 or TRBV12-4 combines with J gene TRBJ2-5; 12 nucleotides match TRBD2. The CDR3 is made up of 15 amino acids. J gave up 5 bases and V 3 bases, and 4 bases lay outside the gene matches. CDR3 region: CASSFLAGGGETQYF. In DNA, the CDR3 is TGTGCCAGCAGTTTCCTAGCGGGGGGGGGGGAGACCCAGTACTTC.

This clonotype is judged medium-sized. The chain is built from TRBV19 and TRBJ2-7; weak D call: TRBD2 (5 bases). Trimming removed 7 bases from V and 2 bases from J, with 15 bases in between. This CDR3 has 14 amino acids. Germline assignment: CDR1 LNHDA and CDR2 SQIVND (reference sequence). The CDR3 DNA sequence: TGTGCCAGTAAACCTGGAGGCGGCACCTACGAGCAGTACTTC. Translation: CASKPGGGTYEQYF. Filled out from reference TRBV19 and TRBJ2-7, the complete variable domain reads DGGITQSPKYLFRKEGQNVTLSCEQNLNHDAMYWYRQDPGQGLRLIYYSQIVNDFQKGDIAEGYSVSREKKESFPLTVTSAQKNPTAFYLCASKPGGGTYEQYFGPGTRLTVT.

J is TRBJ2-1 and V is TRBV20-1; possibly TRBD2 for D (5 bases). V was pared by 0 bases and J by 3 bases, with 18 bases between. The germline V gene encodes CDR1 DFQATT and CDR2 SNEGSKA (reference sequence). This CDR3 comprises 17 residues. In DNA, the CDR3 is TGCAGTGCTAGAGATGGAAGGAGGACCACGAACTACAATGAGCAGTTCTTC. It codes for CSARDGRRTTNYNEQFF.

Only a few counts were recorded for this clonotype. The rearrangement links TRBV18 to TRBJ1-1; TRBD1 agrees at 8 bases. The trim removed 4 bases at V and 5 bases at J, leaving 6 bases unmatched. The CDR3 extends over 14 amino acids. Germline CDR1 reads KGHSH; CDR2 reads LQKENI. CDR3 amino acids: CASSQQQGGTEAFF. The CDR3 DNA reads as TGTGCCAGCTCACAACAACAGGGGGGGACTGAAGCTTTCTTT. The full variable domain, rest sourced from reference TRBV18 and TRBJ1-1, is NAGVMQNPRHLVRRRGQEARLRCSPMKGHSHVYWYRQLPEEGLKFMVYLQKENIIDESGMPKERFSAEFPKEGPSILRIQQVVRGDSAAYFCASSQQQGGTEAFFGQGTRLTVV.

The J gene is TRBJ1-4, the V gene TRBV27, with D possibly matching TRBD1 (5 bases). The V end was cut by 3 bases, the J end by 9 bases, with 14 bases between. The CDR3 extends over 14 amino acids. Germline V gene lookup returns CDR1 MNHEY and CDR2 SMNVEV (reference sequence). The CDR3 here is CASSFQSGTQKLFF. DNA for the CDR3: TGTGCCAGCAGTTTTCAGTCCGGGACCCAAAAACTGTTTTTT.

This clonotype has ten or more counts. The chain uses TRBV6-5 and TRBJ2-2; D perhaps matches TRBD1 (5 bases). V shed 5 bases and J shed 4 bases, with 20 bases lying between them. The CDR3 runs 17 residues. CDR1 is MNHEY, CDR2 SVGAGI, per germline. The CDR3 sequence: CASSKGSGRLGTGELFF. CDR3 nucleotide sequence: TGTGCCAGCAGTAAAGGGTCAGGGCGATTGGGCACCGGGGAGCTGTTTTTT.

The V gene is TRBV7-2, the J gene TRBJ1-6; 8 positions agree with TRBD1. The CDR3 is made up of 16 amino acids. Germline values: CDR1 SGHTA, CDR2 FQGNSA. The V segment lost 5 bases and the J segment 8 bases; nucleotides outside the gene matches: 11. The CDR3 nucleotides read TGTGCCAGCAGCCTAGGTGTGGGACAGGATTATTCACCCCTCCACTTT. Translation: CASSLGVGQDYSPLHF.

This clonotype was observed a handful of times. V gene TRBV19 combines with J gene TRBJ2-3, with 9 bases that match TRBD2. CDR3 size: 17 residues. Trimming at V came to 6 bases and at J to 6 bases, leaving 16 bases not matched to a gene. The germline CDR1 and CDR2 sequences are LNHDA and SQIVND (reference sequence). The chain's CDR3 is CASSPGGFGAGGDTQYF. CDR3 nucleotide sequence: TGTGCCAGTAGCCCAGGCGGGTTCGGGGCGGGAGGGGATACGCAGTATTTT.

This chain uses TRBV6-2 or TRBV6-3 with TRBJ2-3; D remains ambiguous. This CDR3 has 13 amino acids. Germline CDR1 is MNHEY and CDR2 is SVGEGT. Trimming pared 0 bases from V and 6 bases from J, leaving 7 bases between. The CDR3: CASSYSAVDTQYF. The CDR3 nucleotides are TGTGCCAGCAGTTACTCGGCAGTGGATACGCAGTATTTT.

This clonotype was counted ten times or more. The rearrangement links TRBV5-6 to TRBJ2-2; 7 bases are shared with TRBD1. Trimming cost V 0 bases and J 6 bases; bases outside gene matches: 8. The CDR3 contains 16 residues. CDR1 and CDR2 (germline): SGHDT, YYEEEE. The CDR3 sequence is CASSLEDEGAAGELFF. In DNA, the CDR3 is TGTGCCAGCAGCTTGGAGGATGAGGGGGCGGCCGGGGAGCTGTTTTTT.

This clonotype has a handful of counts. In DNA, the CDR3 is TGTGCCAGCAGTTATTTAGGCCCATCTAGCAAAGCTTTCTTT. Translation: CASSYLGPSSKAFF. The rearrangement uses TRBV6-5 and TRBJ1-1, with D unresolved. Deletions cut 3 bases from V and 9 bases from J, with 17 bases between. CDR1 and CDR2 (germline): MNHEY, SVGAGI. The CDR3 consists of 14 residues.

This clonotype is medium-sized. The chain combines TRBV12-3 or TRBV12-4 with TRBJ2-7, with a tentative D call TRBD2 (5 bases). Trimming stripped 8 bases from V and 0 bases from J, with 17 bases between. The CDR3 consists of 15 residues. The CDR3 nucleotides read TGTGCCAGCGTTGCTCGGGGTACCCTCTCCTACGAGCAGTACTTC. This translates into CASVARGTLSYEQYF.

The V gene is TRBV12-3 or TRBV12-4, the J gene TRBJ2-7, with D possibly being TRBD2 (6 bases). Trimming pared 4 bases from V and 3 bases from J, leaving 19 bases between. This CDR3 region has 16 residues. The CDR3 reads CASSSEVGVSGYEQYF. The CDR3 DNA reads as TGTGCCAGCAGTTCTGAGGTTGGGGTTAGCGGCTACGAGCAGTACTTC.

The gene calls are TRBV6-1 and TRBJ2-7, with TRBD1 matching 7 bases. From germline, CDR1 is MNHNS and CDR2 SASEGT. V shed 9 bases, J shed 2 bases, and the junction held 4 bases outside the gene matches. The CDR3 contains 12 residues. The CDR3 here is CASRQGTYEQYF. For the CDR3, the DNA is TGTGCCAGTCGACAGGGTACCTACGAGCAGTACTTC.

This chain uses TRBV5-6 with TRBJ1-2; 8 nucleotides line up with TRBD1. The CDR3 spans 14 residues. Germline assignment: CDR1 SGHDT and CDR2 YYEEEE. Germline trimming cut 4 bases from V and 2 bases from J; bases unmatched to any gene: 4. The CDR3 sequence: CASSRQGLNYGYTF. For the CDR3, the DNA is TGTGCCAGCAGCCGACAGGGGCTGAACTATGGCTACACCTTC.

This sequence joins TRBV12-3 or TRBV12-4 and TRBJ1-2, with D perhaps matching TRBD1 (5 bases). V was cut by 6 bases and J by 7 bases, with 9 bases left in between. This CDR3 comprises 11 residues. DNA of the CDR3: TGTGCCAGCAGCACAGGCCCTGGCTACACCTTC. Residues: CASSTGPGYTF.

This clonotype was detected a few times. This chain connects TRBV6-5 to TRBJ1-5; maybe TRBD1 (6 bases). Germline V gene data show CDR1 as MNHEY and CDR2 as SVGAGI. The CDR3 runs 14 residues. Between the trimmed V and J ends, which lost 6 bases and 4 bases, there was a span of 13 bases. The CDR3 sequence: CASSPRTGNQPQHF. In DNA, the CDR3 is TGTGCCAGCAGCCCTCGTACAGGGAATCAGCCCCAGCATTTT.

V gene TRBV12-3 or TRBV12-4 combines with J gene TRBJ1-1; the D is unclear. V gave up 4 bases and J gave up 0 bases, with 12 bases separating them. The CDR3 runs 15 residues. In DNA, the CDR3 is TGTGCCAGCAGTTACTCCGAGGGTTTGAACACTGAAGCTTTCTTT. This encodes CASSYSEGLNTEAFF.

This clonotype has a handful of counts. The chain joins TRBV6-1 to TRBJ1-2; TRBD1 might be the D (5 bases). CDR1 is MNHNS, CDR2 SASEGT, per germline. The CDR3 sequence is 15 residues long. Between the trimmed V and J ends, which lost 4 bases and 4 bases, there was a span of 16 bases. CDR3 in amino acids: CASSASSGLGYGYTF. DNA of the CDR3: TGTGCCAGCAGTGCCTCGTCAGGGTTAGGCTATGGCTACACCTTC.

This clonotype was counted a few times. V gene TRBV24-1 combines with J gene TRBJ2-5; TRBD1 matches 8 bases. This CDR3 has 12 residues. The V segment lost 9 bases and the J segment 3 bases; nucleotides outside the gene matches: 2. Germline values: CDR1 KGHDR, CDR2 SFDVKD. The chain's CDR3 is CATEDREETQYF. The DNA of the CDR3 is TGTGCCACCGAGGACAGGGAAGAGACCCAGTACTTC.

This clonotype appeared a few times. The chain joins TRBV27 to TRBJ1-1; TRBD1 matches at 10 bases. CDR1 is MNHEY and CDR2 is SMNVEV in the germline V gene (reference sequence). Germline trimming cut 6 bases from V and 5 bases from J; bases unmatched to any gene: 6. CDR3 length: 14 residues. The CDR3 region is CASRRDRGWTEAFF. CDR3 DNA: TGTGCCAGCAGGAGGGACAGGGGTTGGACTGAAGCTTTCTTT.

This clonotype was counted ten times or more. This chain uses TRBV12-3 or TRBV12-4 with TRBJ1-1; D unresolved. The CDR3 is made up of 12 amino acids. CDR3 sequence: CAAGRLNTEAFF. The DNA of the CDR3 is TGTGCGGCGGGCAGGTTGAACACTGAAGCTTTCTTT.

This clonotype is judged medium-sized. CDR3 in DNA: TGCAGCGTTCTCGCGGGAGCTCCGGGAGAGCAGTACTTC. Its translation is CSVLAGAPGEQYF. This rearrangement joins TRBV29-1 to TRBJ2-7; 7 bases match TRBD2. Germline trimming cut 5 bases from V and 7 bases from J; bases unmatched to any gene: 11. The germline gives CDR1 SQVTM, CDR2 ANQGSEA. This CDR3 spans 13 amino acids.

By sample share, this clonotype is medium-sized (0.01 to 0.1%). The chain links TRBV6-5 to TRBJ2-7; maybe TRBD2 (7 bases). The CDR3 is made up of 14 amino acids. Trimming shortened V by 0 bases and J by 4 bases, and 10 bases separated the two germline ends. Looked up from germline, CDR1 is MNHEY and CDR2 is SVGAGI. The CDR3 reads CASSYSRGGYEQYF. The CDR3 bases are TGTGCCAGCAGTTACTCAAGGGGGGGTTACGAGCAGTACTTC.

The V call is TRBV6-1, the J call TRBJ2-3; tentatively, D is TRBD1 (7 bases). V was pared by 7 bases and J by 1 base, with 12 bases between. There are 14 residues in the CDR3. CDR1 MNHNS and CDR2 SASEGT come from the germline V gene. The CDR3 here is CASTGRGGTDTQYF. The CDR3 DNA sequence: TGTGCCAGCACTGGCAGGGGGGGCACAGATACGCAGTATTTT.